These 6 T cell receptor beta chains originate from one sample sequenced in a study of blood T cell repertoires in COVID-19. The method was immunoSEQ multiplex PCR; TCRdb's version includes in-frame clones alone and lacks a portion of them. The table shows approximately 160,000 clones, with around 90% occurring only once. Sequenced input: peripheral blood. These receptors all come from a man aged 55 to 70 with active or convalescent COVID-19.

The CDR3 loop is CASSKTGAPTNEKLFF. The DNA for the CDR3 is TGTGCCAGCAGTAAAACAGGGGCCCCAACTAATGAAAAACTGTTTTTT. The gene calls are TRBV2 and TRBJ1-4; the match to TRBD1 covers 7 bases. V shed 5 bases and J 0 bases; nucleotides not matched to a gene: 6. The CDR3 has 16 amino acids. The germline V gene encodes CDR1 SNHLY and CDR2 FYNNEI.

This clone appeared once. J is TRBJ2-3 and V is TRBV10-2; 8 positions agree with TRBD2. V dropped 6 bases and J dropped 5; count of bases not matched to a gene: 10. The V gene's germline CDR1 is WSHSY and CDR2 SAAADI. CDR3 length equals 15 residues. The DNA of the CDR3 is TGCGCCAGCAGGAGGGGTCCTAGCGGGTTAGATACGCAGTATTTT. This sequence encodes CASRRGPSGLDTQYF.

This clone showed up just once. The chain has TRBV19 and TRBJ1-5, with TRBD1 matching 9 bases. V gave up 3 bases and J gave up 1 base; unmatched junction bases: 7. The CDR3 has 17 amino acids. The germline V gene has CDR1 LNHDA and CDR2 SQIVND (reference sequence). CDR3 sequence reads: CASSMQTGGFSNQPQHF. The CDR3 DNA reads TGTGCCAGTAGTATGCAGACAGGGGGTTTCAGCAATCAGCCCCAGCATTTT.

This rearrangement joins TRBV24-1 to TRBJ2-3; 11 bases match TRBD1. Germline CDR1 reads KGHDR; CDR2 reads SFDVKD. With V trimmed by 4 bases and J by 5 bases, 7 bases remained unmatched. The CDR3 loop spans 16 amino acids. CDR3 amino acids: CATSDPGQGGLDTQYF. In DNA form, the CDR3 reads TGTGCCACCAGTGACCCGGGACAGGGGGGACTAGATACGCAGTATTTT.

The chain recombines TRBV11-3 with TRBJ2-1; D not resolved. Trimming stripped 2 bases from V and 5 bases from J, with 10 bases between. The germline gives CDR1 SGHNT, CDR2 YENEEA. This CDR3 has 14 amino acids. The CDR3, as DNA: TGTGCCAGCAGCTTATCGGGTTTAAACAATGAGCAGTTCTTC. This sequence encodes CASSLSGLNNEQFF.

The rearrangement links TRBV19 to TRBJ1-5, with 10 positions matching TRBD1. This CDR3 is 16 amino acids long. V was pared by 10 bases and J by 0 bases, with 9 bases of the junction left unmatched. CDR1 and CDR2 (germline): LNHDA, SQIVND (reference sequence). Here the CDR3 DNA reads TGTGCCACCACTGCGGGACAGGGGTATAGCAATCAGCCCCAGCATTTT. Translation: CATTAGQGYSNQPQHF.